These 7 T cell receptor beta chains came from one sample sequenced in a study of blood T cell repertoires in COVID-19. Produced via immunoSEQ multiplex PCR; TCRdb's table is partial and in-frame only. Among about 180,000 clones listed, about nine tenths were seen once. Sequencing was done on a sample of PBMCs or T cells enriched from blood (not recorded which). The receptors were gathered from a woman between 18 and 30 years old who had recovered from COVID-19.

V gene TRBV28 combines with J gene TRBJ1-1; D gene uncertain. V was pared by 3 bases and J by 7 bases, with 12 bases between. The CDR3 is 13 amino acids. CDR1 and CDR2 (germline): MDHEN, SYDVKM. This CDR3 reads CASSFLSPYEAFF. The CDR3 DNA follows: TGTGCCAGCAGTTTCCTTTCCCCCTATGAAGCTTTCTTT.

The chain carries TRBV5-1 and TRBJ2-3; 10 nucleotides match TRBD2. CDR1 and CDR2 from the germline V gene are SGHRS and YFSETQ. The length of the CDR3 is 17 residues. V shed 4 bases, J shed 4 bases, and the junction held 12 bases outside the gene matches. The CDR3 DNA reads as TGCGCCAGCAGCCTCCCCCAGAGCGGGAGGGAGGCAGATACGCAGTATTTT. The encoded protein is CASSLPQSGREADTQYF.

The chain combines TRBV11-2 with TRBJ2-3; 7 bases match TRBD1. This CDR3 spans 14 amino acids. Germline CDR1 is SGHAT and CDR2 is FQNNGV. Trimming cost V 5 bases and J 5 bases; bases outside gene matches: 7. CDR3 DNA: TGTGCCAGCAGCCTAGGGGGCGAGGTAGATACGCAGTATTTT. Protein: CASSLGGEVDTQYF.

The chain recombines TRBV10-3 with TRBJ2-7, with D perhaps matching TRBD1 (6 bases). With 7 bases removed from V and 2 bases from J, the gap between germline ends came to 12 bases. The germline gives CDR1 ENHRY, CDR2 SYGVKD. CDR3 length: 13 amino acids. The CDR3 is CAIISGDTYEQYF. CDR3 nucleotides: TGTGCCATCATATCCGGGGACACCTACGAGCAGTACTTC.

The gene calls are TRBV7-2 and TRBJ2-3; 10 nucleotides align to TRBD2. Germline V gene lookup returns CDR1 SGHTA and CDR2 FQGNSA. With 1 base clipped from V and 8 bases from J, the junction kept 9 bases outside the gene matches. The CDR3 spans 16 residues. DNA for the CDR3: TGTGCCAGCAGCTTAGTAGGTCTAGCGGGGGAAGCTACGCAGTATTTT. Translating gives CASSLVGLAGEATQYF.

CDR3 loop: CATTPIGGSTDTQYF. CDR3 nucleotide sequence: TGTGCCACTACGCCGATTGGGGGGAGCACAGATACGCAGTATTTT. This rearrangement joins TRBV28 to TRBJ2-3, with D possibly TRBD2 on 6 matching bases. CDR3 length equals 15 residues. The germline V gene encodes CDR1 MDHEN and CDR2 SYDVKM. With 10 bases removed from V and 0 bases from J, the gap between germline ends came to 17 bases.

The chain recombines TRBV7-2 with TRBJ2-4; D perhaps matches TRBD2 (6 bases). The germline V gene has CDR1 SGHTA and CDR2 FQGNSA. V gave up 0 bases and J gave up 6 bases, with 12 bases separating them. This CDR3 spans 15 amino acids. The chain's CDR3 is CASSLASGTVNIQYF. The CDR3 region has the DNA TGTGCCAGCAGCTTAGCGTCCGGGACTGTAAACATTCAGTACTTC.